This TCR beta chain was sequenced during a study of blood T cell repertoires in COVID-19. Study-level background: The United States, Italy and Spain supplied acute and convalescent COVID-19 samples.

In the authors' methods: It was from reference gene primer amplification that nucleated cell counts were estimated. Data came from immunoSEQ multiplex PCR; TCRdb stores just in-frame clones and leaves some out. From that table come the V and J calls and clone size; the DNA was used to work out D and trimming. Here the sample spans approximately 290,000 clones, around 82% being singletons. Trimming took 0 bases from V and 11 from J, leaving 10 bases between them. The CDR3 runs 12 residues. Germline V lookup: CDR1 MNHEY, CDR2 SVGAGI. The sequenced sample consisted of peripheral blood. The chain uses TRBV6-5 and TRBJ1-1; weak D call: TRBD1 (5 bases). The sequence derives from a human donor with COVID-19, enrolled during active disease. The donor label of this sample is uncertain. CDR3 sequence reads: CASSYSGVGAFF. The DNA for the CDR3 is TGTGCCAGCAGTTACTCAGGGGTTGGGGCTTTCTTT.